This is a list of T cell receptor beta chains from one sample in a study of blood T cell repertoires in COVID-19. Here immunoSEQ multiplex PCR was the method, and the copy in TCRdb shows in-frame clones only, minus some. The sample has about 330,000 clones, over 75% seen once. The sample was PBMCs or T cells enriched from blood (not recorded which). These receptors came from a woman aged 25 to 39 who had recovered from COVID-19. Each CDR3 is given with its conserved first and last residue. D genes are given only for firm matches. Clone size appears in some rows only: once, few, many, or a class for an expanded clone.

V: TRBV29-1
D: TRBD1
J: TRBJ1-2
size: few
CDR3: CSVAGQGFGGYTF
DNA: TGCAGCGTCGCCGGACAGGGATTCGGAGGCTACACCTTC

V: TRBV7-9
D: TRBD1
J: TRBJ1-2
size: NA
CDR3: CASSRTGVGVGYTF
DNA: TGTGCCAGCAGCCGCACAGGGGTAGGGGTTGGCTACACCTTC

V: TRBV2
D: NA
J: TRBJ1-1
size: NA
CDR3: CASSESEGNTEAFF
DNA: TGTGCCAGCAGTGAAAGCGAAGGGAACACTGAAGCTTTCTTT

V: TRBV10-3
D: NA
J: TRBJ1-5
size: NA
CDR3: CAISDPQGNQPQHF
DNA: TGTGCCATCAGTGACCCACAGGGTAATCAGCCCCAGCATTTT

V: TRBV2
D: TRBD1
J: TRBJ1-1
size: NA
CDR3: CASRGDRGNTEAFF
DNA: TGTGCCAGCAGGGGGGACAGGGGTAACACTGAAGCTTTCTTT

V: TRBV5-1
D: TRBD2
J: TRBJ2-1
size: NA
CDR3: CASSLSGGSNNEQFF
DNA: TGCGCCAGCAGCCTTAGCGGGGGGTCCAACAATGAGCAGTTCTTC

V: TRBV5-6
D: TRBD1
J: TRBJ2-1
size: NA
CDR3: CASSNRQGLISYNEQFF
DNA: TGTGCCAGCAGTAATCGACAGGGCCTAATTTCCTACAATGAGCAGTTCTTC

V: TRBV28
D: NA
J: TRBJ1-4
size: NA
CDR3: CASSHRVTNEKLFF
DNA: TGTGCCAGCAGTCACAGGGTTACTAATGAAAAACTGTTTTTT

V: TRBV27
D: TRBD1
J: TRBJ1-2
size: NA
CDR3: CASSPRGTGGYGYTF
DNA: TGTGCCAGCAGCCCGAGGGGGACAGGGGGATATGGCTACACCTTC

V: TRBV7-9
D: TRBD1
J: TRBJ1-4
size: NA
CDR3: CASSLGSRDRDFEKLFF
DNA: TGTGCCAGCAGCTTAGGGAGCCGGGACAGGGACTTTGAAAAACTGTTTTTT

V: TRBV27
D: NA
J: TRBJ2-1
size: NA
CDR3: CASSAPKSYNEQFF
DNA: TGTGCCAGCAGTGCCCCAAAGAGCTACAATGAGCAGTTCTTC

V: TRBV29-1
D: NA
J: TRBJ1-1
size: NA
CDR3: CSVGGGMNTEAFF
DNA: TGCAGCGTTGGCGGGGGCATGAACACTGAAGCTTTCTTT

V: TRBV7-9
D: NA
J: TRBJ1-4
size: NA
CDR3: CASSLEGQGRLEKLFF
DNA: TGTGCCAGCAGCTTAGAAGGCCAGGGGAGATTGGAAAAACTGTTTTTT

V: TRBV2
D: NA
J: TRBJ2-2
size: NA
CDR3: CASSESRVENTGELFF
DNA: TGTGCCAGCAGTGAGAGTCGGGTCGAGAACACCGGGGAGCTGTTTTTT

V: TRBV4-1
D: NA
J: TRBJ1-1
size: NA
CDR3: CASSQDGGGTEAFF
DNA: TGCGCCAGCAGCCAAGATGGGGGAGGAACTGAAGCTTTCTTT

V: TRBV5-4
D: TRBD1
J: TRBJ1-3
size: NA
CDR3: CASSATGTGNTIYF
DNA: TGTGCCAGCAGTGCGACAGGGACTGGAAACACCATATATTTT

V: TRBV28
D: NA
J: TRBJ2-7
size: once
CDR3: CASSFSFYEQYF
DNA: TGTGCCAGCAGTTTCAGTTTCTACGAGCAGTACTTC

V: TRBV7-8
D: TRBD1
J: TRBJ1-5
size: NA
CDR3: CASSLEGTVSNQPQHF
DNA: TGTGCCAGCAGCTTAGAAGGGACAGTAAGCAATCAGCCCCAGCATTTT